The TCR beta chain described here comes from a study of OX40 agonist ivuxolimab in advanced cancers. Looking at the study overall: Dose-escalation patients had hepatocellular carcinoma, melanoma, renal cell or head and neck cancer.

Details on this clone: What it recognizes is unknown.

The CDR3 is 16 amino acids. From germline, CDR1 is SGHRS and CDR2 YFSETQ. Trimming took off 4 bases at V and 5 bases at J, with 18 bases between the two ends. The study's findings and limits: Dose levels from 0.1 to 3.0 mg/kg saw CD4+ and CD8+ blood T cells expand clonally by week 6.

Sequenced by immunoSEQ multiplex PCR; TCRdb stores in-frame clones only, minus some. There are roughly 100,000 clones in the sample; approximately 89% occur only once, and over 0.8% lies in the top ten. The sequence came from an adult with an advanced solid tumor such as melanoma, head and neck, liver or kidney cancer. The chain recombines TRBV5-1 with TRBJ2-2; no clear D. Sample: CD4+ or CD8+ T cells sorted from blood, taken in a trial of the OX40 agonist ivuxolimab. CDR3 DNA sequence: TGCGCCAGCAGCATACTTGCGTTCACATCGACCGGGGAGCTGTTTTTT. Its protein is CASSILAFTSTGELFF.